A selection of T cell receptor beta chains follows, all from one sample in a study of graft-versus-host responses after intestinal transplantation. For these receptors, no antigen is known. Profiling relied on immunoSEQ multiplex PCR, and the TCRdb table lists in-frame clones only, not all of them. The sample lists more than 85,000 clones; more than 85% were seen once. This sample comprised unstimulated CD8+ T cells sorted from spleen or lymph node cells, obtained before intestinal transplant. These receptors came from a human donor who received an intestinal transplant. The CDR3 runs from the conserved cysteine through the conserved F or W. The D gene is left open where the match is weak. Where a row states a size, it is once, few, many or the class of an expanded clone; other rows omit it.

J gene | D gene | clone size | V gene | CDR3 protein | CDR3 DNA
TRBJ2-3 | TRBD1 | NA | TRBV30 | CAWSVGDSNTDTQYF | TGTGCCTGGAGTGTAGGGGACAGCAACACAGATACGCAGTATTTT
TRBJ2-5 | TRBD2 | NA | TRBV4-1 | CASSHPLAGGQETQYF | TGCGCCAGCAGCCACCCTCTAGCGGGGGGACAAGAGACCCAGTACTTC
TRBJ2-7 | TRBD1 | NA | TRBV4-1 | CASSQPGTGGVHEQYF | TGCGCCAGCAGCCAACCCGGGACAGGAGGGGTACACGAGCAGTACTTC
TRBJ2-5 | TRBD1 | NA | TRBV5-8 | CASSLGQGVRPQYF | TGTGCCAGCAGCTTGGGACAGGGGGTAAGGCCCCAGTACTTC
TRBJ1-5 | NA | NA | TRBV19 | CASSIPTRGGGLGPQHF | TGTGCCAGTAGTATACCAACCCGGGGGGGCGGTCTAGGGCCCCAGCATTTT
TRBJ2-7 | NA | NA | TRBV19 | CASSISQISYEQYF | TGTGCCAGTAGTATCTCTCAGATCTCCTACGAGCAGTACTTC
TRBJ2-3 | NA | NA | TRBV5-1 | CASRRMDTQYF | TGCGCCAGCAGGAGAATGGATACGCAGTATTTT
TRBJ2-1 | TRBD2 | NA | TRBV5-1 | CASSSLGLAGGNEQFF | TGCGCCAGCAGCTCGCTCGGACTAGCGGGGGGGAATGAGCAGTTCTTC
TRBJ1-1 | NA | NA | TRBV18 | CASSPRDSLEAFF | TGTGCCAGCTCACCACGCGATTCCCTTGAAGCTTTCTTT
TRBJ2-4 | NA | NA | TRBV13 | CASSFRDTKNIQYF | TGTGCCAGCAGCTTTAGGGACACCAAAAACATTCAGTACTTC
TRBJ2-7 | NA | once | TRBV29-1 | CSVAGAGYEQYF | TGCAGCGTTGCTGGGGCCGGTTACGAGCAGTACTTC
TRBJ1-1 | NA | NA | TRBV7-9 | CASSRSEGTRNTEAFF | TGTGCCAGCAGCCGGAGCGAGGGCACACGGAACACTGAAGCTTTCTTT
TRBJ1-1 | NA | few | TRBV4-3 | CASSQETENTEAFF | TGCGCCAGCAGCCAAGAAACAGAGAACACTGAAGCTTTCTTT
TRBJ1-1 | TRBD1 | NA | TRBV25-1 | CASRSTGGDTEAFF | TGTGCCAGCAGATCGACAGGGGGGGACACTGAAGCTTTCTTT
TRBJ2-2 | NA | once | TRBV19 | CASSGATGELFF | TGTGCCAGTAGTGGGGCAACCGGGGAGCTGTTTTTT
TRBJ2-3 | TRBD1 | NA | TRBV7-9 | CASSSIPGQGEGTDTQYF | TGTGCCAGCAGCTCTATTCCGGGACAGGGGGAGGGGACAGATACGCAGTATTTT
TRBJ2-7 | NA | NA | TRBV4-3 | CASSQAWATPSYEQYF | TGCGCCAGCAGCCAAGCTTGGGCTACCCCCTCCTACGAGCAGTACTTC
TRBJ1-6 | NA | NA | TRBV2 | CASSDLVGAVSPLHF | TGTGCCAGCAGTGATTTGGTGGGGGCGGTGTCACCCCTCCACTTT
TRBJ2-1 | NA | NA | TRBV9 | CASSPKKRTYSYNEQFF | TGTGCCAGCAGCCCCAAGAAGCGGACCTACTCCTACAATGAGCAGTTCTTC
TRBJ1-1 | TRBD1 | NA | TRBV5-8 | CASSLPGQGLNTEAFF | TGTGCCAGCAGCCTACCGGGACAGGGCCTTAACACTGAAGCTTTCTTT
TRBJ2-3 | NA | NA | TRBV21-1 | CASSKVLGGTDTQYF | TGTGCCAGCAGCAAAGTTTTGGGGGGGACAGATACGCAGTATTTT
TRBJ2-2 | NA | NA | TRBV30 | CACVEATGELFF | TGTGCCTGCGTCGAGGCCACCGGGGAGCTGTTTTTT